A single T cell receptor (beta chain) is shown here with its context. Trimming pared 4 bases from V and 8 bases from J, leaving 24 bases between. Germline CDR1 MDHEN, CDR2 SYDVKM. This CDR3 contains 17 residues. These data are taken from a study of shared clonotypes between healthy human individuals. The method was immunoSEQ multiplex PCR; TCRdb's version includes in-frame clones alone and lacks a portion of them. This sample has about 1.1 million clones, with roughly 80% found just once. This sequence originates from a young man in good health. Some clones in this sample may be carry-over from other donors' samples. The chain has TRBV28 and TRBJ1-3, with D tentatively TRBD1 (5 bases). The sample comprised memory CD4+ T cells from PBMCs. Subset given: CD45RA-negative fraction. CDR3 sequence: CASSSLSTVLIGDTIYF. The CDR3 DNA reads TGTGCCAGCAGTTCCCTATCGACAGTCTTGATCGGAGACACCATATATTTT.